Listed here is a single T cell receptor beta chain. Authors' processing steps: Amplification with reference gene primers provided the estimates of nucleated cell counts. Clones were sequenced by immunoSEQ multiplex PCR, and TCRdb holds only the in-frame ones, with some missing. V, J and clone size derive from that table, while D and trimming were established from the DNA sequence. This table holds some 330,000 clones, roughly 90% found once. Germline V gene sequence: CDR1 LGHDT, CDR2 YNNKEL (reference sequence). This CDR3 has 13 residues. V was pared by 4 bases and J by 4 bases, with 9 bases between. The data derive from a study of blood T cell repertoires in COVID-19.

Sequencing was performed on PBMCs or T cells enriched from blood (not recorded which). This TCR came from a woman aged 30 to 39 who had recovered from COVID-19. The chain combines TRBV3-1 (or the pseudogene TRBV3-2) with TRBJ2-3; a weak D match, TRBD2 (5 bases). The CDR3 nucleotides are TGTGCCAGCAGCCCTGGACTTGCAGATACGCAGTATTTT. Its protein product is CASSPGLADTQYF.